The text below deals with one T cell receptor beta chain. The CDR3 has 14 residues. Trimming removed 1 base at V and 1 base at J, with 8 bases between. Germline lookup yields CDR1 SGHRS and CDR2 YFSETQ. This specimen belongs to a study of shared T cell receptors in the human thymus. Assay used: immunoSEQ multiplex PCR; TCRdb lists only in-frame clones, some missing. The sample has over 60,000 clones, over 90% seen once. The specimen sequenced was thymocytes. The sequence was obtained from a human donor. This sequence joins TRBV5-1 and TRBJ1-1; tentatively, D is TRBD1 (5 bases). This chain's CDR3 is CASSLQGSNTEAFF. In nucleotides, the CDR3 is TGCGCCAGCAGCTTGCAGGGCTCGAACACTGAAGCTTTCTTT.